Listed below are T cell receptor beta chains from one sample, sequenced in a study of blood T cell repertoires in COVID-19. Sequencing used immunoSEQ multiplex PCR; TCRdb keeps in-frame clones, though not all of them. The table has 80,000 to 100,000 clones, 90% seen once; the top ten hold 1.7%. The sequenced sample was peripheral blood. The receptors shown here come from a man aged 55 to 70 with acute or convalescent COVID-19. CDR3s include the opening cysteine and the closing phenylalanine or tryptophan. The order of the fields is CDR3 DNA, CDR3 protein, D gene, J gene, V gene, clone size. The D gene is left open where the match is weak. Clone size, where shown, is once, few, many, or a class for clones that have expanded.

CDR3nt: TGTGCCAGCTCACCAGGGGGGAGCAATCAGCCCCAGCATTTT
CDR3aa: CASSPGGSNQPQHF
d_gene: NA
j_gene: TRBJ1-5
v_gene: TRBV18
abundance: NA

CDR3nt: TGCGCCAGCAGTGAGGTGGGGGCGAGAGTTAACTATGGCTACACCTTC
CDR3aa: CASSEVGARVNYGYTF
d_gene: NA
j_gene: TRBJ1-2
v_gene: TRBV10-2
abundance: NA

CDR3nt: TGCGCCAGCAGCTTGGATGGGAGCTCCTACAATGAGCAGTTCTTC
CDR3aa: CASSLDGSSYNEQFF
d_gene: NA
j_gene: TRBJ2-1
v_gene: TRBV5-1
abundance: NA

CDR3nt: TGTGCCAGCAGGGGCTGGTCGGAAGAGACCCAGTACTTC
CDR3aa: CASRGWSEETQYF
d_gene: NA
j_gene: TRBJ2-5
v_gene: TRBV2
abundance: NA

CDR3nt: TGTGCCAGTAGTAGGGGGGGGCGGAACACTGAAGCTTTCTTT
CDR3aa: CASSRGGRNTEAFF
d_gene: NA
j_gene: TRBJ1-1
v_gene: TRBV19
abundance: NA

CDR3nt: TGCGCCAGCAGAGTAGCCGACACTGAAGCTTTCTTT
CDR3aa: CASRVADTEAFF
d_gene: NA
j_gene: TRBJ1-1
v_gene: TRBV5-1
abundance: NA

CDR3nt: TGTGCCAGCAGTTACCAGGGTGTCGGCTATGGCTACACCTTC
CDR3aa: CASSYQGVGYGYTF
d_gene: NA
j_gene: TRBJ1-2
v_gene: TRBV27
abundance: NA

CDR3nt: TGCGCCAGCAGACTTGAGGGTGGAACTTTCTTT
CDR3aa: CASRLEGGTFF
d_gene: NA
j_gene: TRBJ1-1
v_gene: TRBV5-1
abundance: NA

CDR3nt: TGTGCCAGCAGCCGCCAGGGGATTTCTGAAGCTTTCTTT
CDR3aa: CASSRQGISEAFF
d_gene: NA
j_gene: TRBJ1-1
v_gene: TRBV3-1/TRBV3-2
abundance: NA

CDR3nt: TGTGCCAGCAGCTTTCGTAGTGCCCGCTCTGGAAACACCATATATTTT
CDR3aa: CASSFRSARSGNTIYF
d_gene: NA
j_gene: TRBJ1-3
v_gene: TRBV5-6
abundance: NA

CDR3nt: TGCAGCGTTTACAGGGTCGGGACTGAAGCTTTCTTT
CDR3aa: CSVYRVGTEAFF
d_gene: NA
j_gene: TRBJ1-1
v_gene: TRBV29-1
abundance: few

CDR3nt: TGTGCCAGCAGCATATTGACAGATACGCAGTATTTT
CDR3aa: CASSILTDTQYF
d_gene: NA
j_gene: TRBJ2-3
v_gene: TRBV9
abundance: few

CDR3nt: TGCGCCAGCAGCATACAGGGCCAGAACACTGAAGCTTTCTTT
CDR3aa: CASSIQGQNTEAFF
d_gene: NA
j_gene: TRBJ1-1
v_gene: TRBV5-1
abundance: NA

CDR3nt: TGTGCCAGCAGCTTAGCGGGACTCAAGCCCAATGCTGAAGCTTTCTTT
CDR3aa: CASSLAGLKPNAEAFF
d_gene: NA
j_gene: TRBJ1-1
v_gene: TRBV11-3
abundance: NA

CDR3nt: TGTGCCAGCTCACCACTCGGACAGGGAGGAGGGGAGACCCAGTACTTC
CDR3aa: CASSPLGQGGGETQYF
d_gene: TRBD1
j_gene: TRBJ2-5
v_gene: TRBV18
abundance: NA

CDR3nt: TGTGCCAGCAGTGAACAGGGAGGGGCCCCAGGTGGCTACACCTTC
CDR3aa: CASSEQGGAPGGYTF
d_gene: NA
j_gene: TRBJ1-2
v_gene: TRBV6-1
abundance: NA

CDR3nt: TGTGCCACCAGCCTGGGCCAAGCCAACACTGAAGCTTTCTTT
CDR3aa: CATSLGQANTEAFF
d_gene: NA
j_gene: TRBJ1-1
v_gene: TRBV15
abundance: NA

CDR3nt: TGCGCCAGCAGCCAAGATCCCGCTCGGTATAATTCACCCCTCCACTTT
CDR3aa: CASSQDPARYNSPLHF
d_gene: NA
j_gene: TRBJ1-6
v_gene: TRBV4-1
abundance: NA

CDR3nt: TGTGCCAGCAGCCGTTCCGGACAGGGTAATTCACCCCTCCACTTT
CDR3aa: CASSRSGQGNSPLHF
d_gene: TRBD1
j_gene: TRBJ1-6
v_gene: TRBV5-4
abundance: NA

CDR3nt: TGTGCCAGTAGTATAGGGGGGACAGCCTACAATGAGCAGTTCTTC
CDR3aa: CASSIGGTAYNEQFF
d_gene: TRBD1
j_gene: TRBJ2-1
v_gene: TRBV19
abundance: NA

CDR3nt: TGTGCCAGCAGCCAAGAAACGAGACACAACACCGGGGAGCTGTTTTTT
CDR3aa: CASSQETRHNTGELFF
d_gene: NA
j_gene: TRBJ2-2
v_gene: TRBV4-2
abundance: NA

CDR3nt: TGTGCCAGCACTCGCGACAGACTCTCCTACGAGCAGTACTTC
CDR3aa: CASTRDRLSYEQYF
d_gene: NA
j_gene: TRBJ2-7
v_gene: TRBV6-5
abundance: NA

CDR3nt: TGTGCCAGCAGTGAAGTGGCAGTCTATGGCTACACCTTC
CDR3aa: CASSEVAVYGYTF
d_gene: NA
j_gene: TRBJ1-2
v_gene: TRBV2
abundance: NA

CDR3nt: TGTGCCAGCAGCTTAGGCGGGGAGTCCTACAATGAGCAGTTCTTC
CDR3aa: CASSLGGESYNEQFF
d_gene: NA
j_gene: TRBJ2-1
v_gene: TRBV7-2
abundance: NA

CDR3nt: TGTGCCAGCAGTTACGCGGGACGGAGCAATCAGCCCCAGCATTTT
CDR3aa: CASSYAGRSNQPQHF
d_gene: NA
j_gene: TRBJ1-5
v_gene: TRBV6-5
abundance: NA

CDR3nt: TGCAGCGGTCTGACAGGGGAGGGCTACGAGCAGTACTTC
CDR3aa: CSGLTGEGYEQYF
d_gene: NA
j_gene: TRBJ2-7
v_gene: TRBV29-1
abundance: NA

CDR3nt: TGTGCCAGCAGACTGACAGGTTCCACCGGGGAGCTGTTTTTT
CDR3aa: CASRLTGSTGELFF
d_gene: NA
j_gene: TRBJ2-2
v_gene: TRBV6-5
abundance: once

CDR3nt: TGTGCCAGCAGCTTGTATGAGGGAGGGGATAGCAATCAGCCCCAGCATTTT
CDR3aa: CASSLYEGGDSNQPQHF
d_gene: NA
j_gene: TRBJ1-5
v_gene: TRBV5-8
abundance: NA